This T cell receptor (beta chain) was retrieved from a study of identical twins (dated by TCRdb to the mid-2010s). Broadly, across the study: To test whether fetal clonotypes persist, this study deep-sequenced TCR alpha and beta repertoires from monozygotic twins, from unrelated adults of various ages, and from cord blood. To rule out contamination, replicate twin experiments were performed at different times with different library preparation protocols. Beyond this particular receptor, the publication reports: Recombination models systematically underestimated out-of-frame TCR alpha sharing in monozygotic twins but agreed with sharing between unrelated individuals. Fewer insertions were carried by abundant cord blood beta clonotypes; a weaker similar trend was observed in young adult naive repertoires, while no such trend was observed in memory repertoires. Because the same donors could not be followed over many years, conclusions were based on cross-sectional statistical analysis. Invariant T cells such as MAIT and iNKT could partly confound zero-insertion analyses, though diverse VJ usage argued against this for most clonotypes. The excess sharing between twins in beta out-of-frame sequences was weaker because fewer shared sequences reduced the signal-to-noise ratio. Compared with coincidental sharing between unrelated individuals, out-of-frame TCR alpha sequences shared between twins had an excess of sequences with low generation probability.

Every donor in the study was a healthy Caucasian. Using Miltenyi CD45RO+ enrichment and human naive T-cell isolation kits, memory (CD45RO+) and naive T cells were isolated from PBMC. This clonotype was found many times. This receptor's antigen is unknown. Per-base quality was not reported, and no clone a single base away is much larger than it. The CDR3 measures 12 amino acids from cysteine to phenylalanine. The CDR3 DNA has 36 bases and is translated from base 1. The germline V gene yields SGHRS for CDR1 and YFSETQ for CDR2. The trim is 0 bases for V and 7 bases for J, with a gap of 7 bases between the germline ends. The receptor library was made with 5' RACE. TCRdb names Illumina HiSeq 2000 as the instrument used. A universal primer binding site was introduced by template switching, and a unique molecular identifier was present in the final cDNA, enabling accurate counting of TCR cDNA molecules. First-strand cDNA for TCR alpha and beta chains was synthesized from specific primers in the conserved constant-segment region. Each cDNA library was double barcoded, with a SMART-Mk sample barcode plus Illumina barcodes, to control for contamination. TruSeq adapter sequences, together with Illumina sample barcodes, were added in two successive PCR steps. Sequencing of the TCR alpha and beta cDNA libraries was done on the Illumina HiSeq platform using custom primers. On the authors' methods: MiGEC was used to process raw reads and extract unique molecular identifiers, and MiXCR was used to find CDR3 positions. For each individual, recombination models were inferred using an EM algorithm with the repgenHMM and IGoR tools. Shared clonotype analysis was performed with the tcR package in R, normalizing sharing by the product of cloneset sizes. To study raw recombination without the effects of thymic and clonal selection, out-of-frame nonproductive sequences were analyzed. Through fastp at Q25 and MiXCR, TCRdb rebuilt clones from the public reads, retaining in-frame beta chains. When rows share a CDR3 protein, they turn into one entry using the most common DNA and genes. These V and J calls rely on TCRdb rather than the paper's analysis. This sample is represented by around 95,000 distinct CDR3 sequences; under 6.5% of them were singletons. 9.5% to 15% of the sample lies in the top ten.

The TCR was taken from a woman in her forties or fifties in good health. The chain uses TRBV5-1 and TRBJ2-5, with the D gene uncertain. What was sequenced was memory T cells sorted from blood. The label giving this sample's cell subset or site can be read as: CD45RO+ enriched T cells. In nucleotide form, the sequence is TGCGCCAGCAGCTTGGATTACGGGACCCAGTACTTC. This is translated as CASSLDYGTQYF.